What follows is one T cell receptor beta chain and its context. The target antigen is unknown. This record comes from a study of cytomegalovirus exposure and HLA in healthy donors. Study results and limitations: The study designated around 150 TCR beta chains cytomegalovirus-associated. Subsequent analysis found a tendency for first-cohort TCR clusters to co-occur within the 110 or so validation repertoires. As confirmed in vitro, three CMV-associated chains were specific for CMV antigens.

The study drew the donors from its approximately 120-subject validation cohort, separate from the approximately 700-subject first cohort. Repertoires were generated with immunoSEQ multiplex PCR, while TCRdb's copy carries only in-frame clones and drops some. This sample yields 250,000 to 350,000 clones, of which 86% are seen a single time; around 0.8% belongs to the top ten. The receptor's source is a young woman in good health and CMV-seronegative. Sequenced input: PBMCs.

CDR3 nucleotide sequence: TGTGCCACCGCACAGGGGGCCCCCTACGAGCAGTACTTC. It translates to CATAQGAPYEQYF. The genes are TRBV19 and TRBJ2-7, with 9 bases fitting TRBD1. The CDR3 length is 13 residues. CDR1 and CDR2 (germline): LNHDA, SQIVND (reference sequence). V was clipped by 10 bases and J by 2 bases; unmatched bases: 6.